The clone carrying this T cell receptor beta chain has a handful of counts. Its antigen is unknown. Blood was drawn once from each donor into heparinised tubes. The draws averaged roughly 120 mL. The investigators reverse transcribed all of the isolated RNA, so they sequenced expressed TCRB transcripts. TCRdb keeps only in-frame clones here, not all; method: immunoSEQ multiplex PCR. The sample holds around 500,000 clones; roughly 10% are singletons and the top ten take more than 0.045%. The data were taken from a study of beta chain features in type 1 diabetes. Turning to the study itself: There were approximately 100,000,000 sorted cells examined across all samples.

General study results and limits: Compared with healthy donors, patients appeared to share more similar naive, central memory and regulatory TCRB repertoires.

V was cut by 6 bases and J by 2 bases, with 10 bases left in between. The CDR3 contains 14 residues. Per germline, CDR1 LNHDA and CDR2 SQIVND (reference sequence). This TCR was recovered from a young woman in good health. Source material: naive CD4+ T cells from blood. The chain couples TRBV19 to TRBJ2-2; D remains ambiguous. As DNA, the CDR3 is TGTGCCAGTAGGGCCAGGAGAAACACCGGGGAGCTGTTTTTT. This encodes CASRARRNTGELFF.